This is a list of T cell receptor beta chains from one sample in a study of vaccination effects on CD4 cells after COVID-19. Their specific antigens are unknown. This table comes from immunoSEQ multiplex PCR, and its TCRdb copy is limited to in-frame clones, with some not included. Seen here are approximately 70,000 clones, 65% to 75% observed once, and the top ten hold around 3.2%. This sample comprised CD4+ T cells from PBMCs cultured with HCoV-NL63 spike peptides, obtained before COVID-19 vaccination. The source is a human donor who received a COVID-19 vaccine. Both conserved end residues are trimmed from each CDR3. The D gene is left open where the match is weak.

ASSFWSEQF NA TRBJ2-1 TRBV7-2
ASSLSGGGSTRTDTQY TRBD1 TRBJ2-3 TRBV5-4
SASFGQLAGNTIY NA TRBJ1-3 TRBV20-1
ASSFTGADYGYT TRBD1 TRBJ1-2 TRBV6-5
ASSKGKGQGLNQPQH NA TRBJ1-5 TRBV21-1
ASSLRLAGAQQETQY TRBD2 TRBJ2-5 TRBV5-1
ASSYTGELF NA TRBJ2-2 TRBV25-1
ASSENIGMTEAF NA TRBJ1-1 TRBV25-1
ASSRKLGTGDNTGELF TRBD1 TRBJ2-2 TRBV3-1/TRBV3-2
AWSPGRDAEAF NA TRBJ1-1 TRBV30
ASSLRVTETQY NA TRBJ2-5 TRBV5-6
ASSPERTGPMNTEAF NA TRBJ1-1 TRBV4-1
ASSLELGGSPLH NA TRBJ1-6 TRBV7-8
ASSEAGESNQPQH NA TRBJ1-5 TRBV2
ASSRERDSPLH NA TRBJ1-6 TRBV6-5
ASRPGEGNTGELF TRBD2 TRBJ2-2 TRBV11-1
ATSSKGQPEQETQY TRBD1 TRBJ2-5 TRBV24-1
ASSRRGLPPIRAF NA TRBJ1-1 TRBV9
ASSLVGTNEKLF NA TRBJ1-4 TRBV11-2
AWSVREVGEKLF NA TRBJ1-4 TRBV30
ASSPGSRVNTEAF NA TRBJ1-1 TRBV18
ASSNLTSGPLGI TRBD2 TRBJ2-1 TRBV5-1
ASSLGSGATDTQY NA TRBJ2-3 TRBV7-2
ASSEAVRGGLLY TRBD2 TRBJ2-3 TRBV2
ASSPAGGQGSGETQY TRBD1 TRBJ2-5 TRBV5-4
ASSLFENTEAF NA TRBJ1-1 TRBV7-3
ASSYRTGWVEAF TRBD1 TRBJ1-1 TRBV5-1
ASSSILLTDTQY NA TRBJ2-3 TRBV5-1
ASSEKQGVVSNEQF TRBD1 TRBJ2-1 TRBV5-8
AGAIRDRGYGYT TRBD1 TRBJ1-2 TRBV30
ATASGSTDTQY NA TRBJ2-3 TRBV5-1
ASSPTYTDTQY NA TRBJ2-3 TRBV27
ASSLNDRNQPQH NA TRBJ1-5 TRBV18
ASSRTSSGTTDTQY NA TRBJ2-3 TRBV5-1
ASSMRTGTSGANVLT TRBD1 TRBJ2-6 TRBV19
ASSSLAGVPYQETQY TRBD2 TRBJ2-5 TRBV5-1
ATSDNGGDGEKLF NA TRBJ1-4 TRBV24-1
ASSRGTSAEAF NA TRBJ1-1 TRBV12-3/TRBV12-4
AWGLAGVDTQY TRBD2 TRBJ2-3 TRBV30
ATSDPPGTGSGYT NA TRBJ1-2 TRBV24-1
ASSQVTVNTDTQY NA TRBJ2-3 TRBV4-3
ASSKSGTAPDTQY NA TRBJ2-3 TRBV3-1/TRBV3-2
ASSKPVVSNGIQY NA TRBJ2-4 TRBV7-2
ASREGQNTEAF NA TRBJ1-1 TRBV4-3
ATRTSGGTDTQY TRBD2 TRBJ2-3 TRBV24-1
ASSLKAKTNEKLF NA TRBJ1-4 TRBV7-2
ASSLAVRTEAF NA TRBJ1-1 TRBV5-6